This is a list of T cell receptor beta chains from one sample in a study of beta chain features in type 1 diabetes. Profiled with immunoSEQ multiplex PCR; TCRdb holds only in-frame clones, not every one. The data hold a few hundred thousand clones, with over 11% observed a single time. Sequencing was carried out using naive CD4+ T cells from blood. All receptors come from a man aged 25 to 45 with type 1 diabetes. Each CDR3 is given without its conserved first and last residue. A row's size may be missing; if present it is once, few, many or a size class.

TRBJ1-1 TRBV18 13 NA ASSPKGAENTEAF
TRBJ1-2 TRBV5-8 13 few ASSFPDSDNYGYT
TRBJ1-5 TRBV28 12 NA ASSLYMGHQPQH
TRBJ2-7 TRBV4-3 13 few ASSQETGGFYEQY
TRBJ2-6 TRBV7-2 16 few ASSSGLAGSSGANVLT
TRBJ2-3 TRBV5-4 14 NA ASSLKGLAETDTQY
TRBJ1-1 TRBV7-6 11 NA ASSPQGDTEAF
TRBJ2-7 TRBV11-2 13 NA ASSKGTGPTYEQY
TRBJ1-1 TRBV14 11 NA ASRTGGRTEAF
TRBJ2-3 TRBV7-3 14 few ASSSKGTESTDTQY
TRBJ1-1 TRBV4-2 13 NA ASSQDVGGRVEAF
TRBJ1-5 TRBV5-4 12 NA ASSPAGGNQPQH
TRBJ2-7 TRBV5-4 10 few ASSLPGREQY
TRBJ2-3 TRBV11-1 13 few ASSRGQGRADTQY
TRBJ2-5 TRBV5-1 12 NA ASSSTGFQETQY
TRBJ2-3 TRBV15 11 once ATSREGQGSAY
TRBJ2-7 TRBV11-3 13 NA ASSHKGAGAYEQY
TRBJ2-5 TRBV9 12 few ASSAGGLAETQY
TRBJ2-3 TRBV5-1 12 NA ASSLAAIGGVQY
TRBJ2-7 TRBV7-9 13 few ATESGWDNSYEQY
TRBJ2-4 TRBV18 12 NA ASSPSRDSSIQY
TRBJ2-1 TRBV10-3 14 few AITEGLTSGTNEQF
TRBJ2-2 TRBV7-9 13 NA ASSLAGGNTGELF
TRBJ1-1 TRBV20-1 8 NA SPSTGEAF
TRBJ2-7 TRBV28 15 NA ASSFGTGIVTSYEQY
TRBJ2-7 TRBV7-2 13 NA ASTLSAGGAYEQY
TRBJ2-5 TRBV19 13 NA ASSRGEGDQETQY
TRBJ2-2 TRBV18 13 NA ASSPPQGNTGELF